This is a list of T cell receptor beta chains from one sample in a study of cytomegalovirus exposure and HLA in healthy donors. Measured with immunoSEQ multiplex PCR; TCRdb has only the in-frame clones, and not every one. The sample contains around 110,000 clones, over 8% of which appear only once. The material sequenced was PBMCs. The receptors were sampled from a man younger than 40 in good health and CMV-seronegative. Both conserved end residues are trimmed from each CDR3.

V gene: TRBV6-5; CDR3 protein: ASSYTLSSYEQY
V gene: TRBV7-9; CDR3 protein: ASTGTSSVEQF
V gene: TRBV10-3; CDR3 protein: AISESTDTQY
V gene: TRBV4-1; CDR3 protein: ASSQVPAGSSQPQH
V gene: TRBV2; CDR3 protein: ASSVRGEAIY
V gene: TRBV11-2; CDR3 protein: ASSTESGRPSNEQF
V gene: TRBV6-1; CDR3 protein: ASSAQGPDNQPQH
V gene: TRBV2; CDR3 protein: ASSERGRISNQPQH
V gene: TRBV5-6; CDR3 protein: ASSLGGTSPHEQY
V gene: TRBV10-3; CDR3 protein: AISESGTAKDTEAF
V gene: TRBV11-3; CDR3 protein: ASSWRGDTQY
V gene: TRBV27; CDR3 protein: ASSFRTGGETQY
V gene: TRBV11-3; CDR3 protein: ASSPSKGGGEKLF
V gene: TRBV4-1; CDR3 protein: ASSSRTGMNTEAF
V gene: TRBV6-5; CDR3 protein: ASRTPGGGPNEQY
V gene: TRBV28; CDR3 protein: ASSGGSSRSRGIQY
V gene: TRBV12-5; CDR3 protein: ASGLGDRAVYEQY
V gene: TRBV28; CDR3 protein: ASSFDREGFYEQY
V gene: TRBV11-2; CDR3 protein: ASSLWTGGGYEQF
V gene: TRBV6-1; CDR3 protein: ASSVLNRVGETQY
V gene: TRBV7-9; CDR3 protein: ASSPPSGRAH
V gene: TRBV15; CDR3 protein: ATSSAGAGELF
V gene: TRBV27; CDR3 protein: ASTPSGTGGGYT
V gene: TRBV19; CDR3 protein: ASSIGGGQPQH
V gene: TRBV14; CDR3 protein: ASSRLLQETQY
V gene: TRBV25-1; CDR3 protein: ASSGYRGDTEAF
V gene: TRBV30; CDR3 protein: AWEGGTESYEQY
V gene: TRBV6-6; CDR3 protein: ASSYEGSAAF
V gene: TRBV28; CDR3 protein: ASSTQETQY
V gene: TRBV7-9; CDR3 protein: ASSLDAGQHYT